The rows below give T cell receptor beta chains drawn from one sample of a study of T cells after yellow fever vaccination. TCRdb re-analysed the 5' RACE reads in MiXCR, keeping a single row per CDR3 protein. The sample lists 450,000 to 600,000 distinct CDR3 sequences, around an eighth occurring once. Sequenced here: PBMCs, sampled on the day of the yellow fever booster vaccination. These receptors were taken from a young man who received the YFV17D yellow fever vaccine. CDR3s include the opening cysteine and the closing phenylalanine or tryptophan. D genes are given only for firm matches. The size entry is marked missing in some rows and otherwise reads once, few, many or a size class.

>TRBV12-3/TRBV12-4|TRBD2|TRBJ2-2|.
CASTPGGWGGELFF
TGTGCCAGCACCCCGGGAGGTTGGGGCGGGGAGCTGTTTTTT
>TRBV19|.|TRBJ2-5|.
CASTPDKETQYF
TGTGCCAGTACCCCGGACAAGGAGACCCAGTACTTC
>TRBV7-2|.|TRBJ2-6|.
CASSSMVVGSGANVLTF
TGTGCCAGCAGCTCGATGGTGGTCGGCTCTGGGGCCAACGTCCTGACTTTC
>TRBV11-2|.|TRBJ1-2|few
CASSFENYGYTF
TGTGCCAGCAGCTTTGAGAACTATGGCTACACCTTC
>TRBV20-1|.|TRBJ2-5|few
CSARGRAQETQYF
TGCAGTGCTAGAGGAAGGGCCCAAGAGACCCAGTACTTC
>TRBV18|.|TRBJ1-2|few
CASSPPVTRNYGYTF
TGTGCCAGCTCACCACCTGTGACACGGAACTATGGCTACACCTTC
>TRBV29-1|.|TRBJ2-3|.
CSALWTDTQYF
TGCAGCGCCCTCTGGACAGATACGCAGTATTTT
>TRBV7-2|.|TRBJ2-3|.
CASSLVVSADTQYF
TGTGCCAGCAGCTTAGTGGTCAGCGCAGATACGCAGTATTTT
>TRBV6-1|.|TRBJ2-1|few
CASSRFRQNNNEQFF
TGTGCCAGCAGCCGATTCCGACAGAACAACAATGAGCAGTTCTTC
>TRBV27|.|TRBJ2-3|.
CASSFGQTVAQYF
TGTGCCAGCAGTTTTGGACAAACGGTGGCGCAGTATTTT
>TRBV6-2/TRBV6-3|.|TRBJ2-3|.
CASSSDLAEDTQYF
TGTGCCAGCAGTTCCGACTTAGCGGAGGATACGCAGTATTTT
>TRBV7-2|TRBD2|TRBJ2-5|.
CASSRGQAGGGETQYF
TGTGCCAGCAGCCGAGGACAAGCGGGAGGGGGCGAGACCCAGTACTTC
>TRBV28|TRBD1|TRBJ1-5|few
CASREGQLRQPQHF
TGTGCCAGCAGAGAGGGACAGCTACGTCAGCCCCAGCATTTT
>TRBV5-8|TRBD1|TRBJ1-1|.
CASSLDRGRDTEAFF
TGTGCCAGCAGCCTGGACAGGGGAAGGGACACTGAAGCTTTCTTT
>TRBV7-9|TRBD2|TRBJ2-5|once
CASSPRWGGQETQYF
TGTGCCAGCAGCCCCCGGTGGGGGGGCCAAGAGACCCAGTACTTC
>TRBV7-2|.|TRBJ2-3|.
CASSFSPGRGTDTQYF
TGTGCCAGCAGCTTTTCCCCGGGAAGGGGCACAGATACGCAGTATTTT
>TRBV12-3/TRBV12-4|TRBD1|TRBJ1-6|few
CASSLGQINSPLHF
TGTGCCAGCAGTTTGGGACAGATTAATTCACCCCTCCACTTT
>TRBV20-1|.|TRBJ2-2|few
CSAREGVTGELFF
TGCAGTGCTAGAGAGGGGGTGACCGGGGAGCTGTTTTTT
>TRBV28|.|TRBJ2-7|few
CASSIGGVLSWEQYF
TGTGCCAGCAGTATAGGTGGGGTCCTTTCGTGGGAGCAGTACTTC
>TRBV12-5|.|TRBJ2-7|few
CASFRGDEQYF
TGTGCTAGTTTTCGTGGGGACGAGCAGTACTTC
>TRBV12-3/TRBV12-4|.|TRBJ1-4|few
CASSPVGPEKLFF
TGTGCCAGCAGCCCCGTGGGTCCCGAAAAACTGTTTTTT
>TRBV28|TRBD2|TRBJ2-1|few
CASSLAGVGSYNEQFF
TGTGCCAGCAGTCTAGCGGGAGTCGGCTCCTACAATGAGCAGTTCTTC
>TRBV12-3/TRBV12-4|TRBD1|TRBJ2-7|few
CASSLAQGQGSGEQYF
TGTGCCAGCAGTTTAGCCCAGGGACAGGGGTCCGGCGAGCAGTACTTC
>TRBV5-6|.|TRBJ2-3|.
CASSSIGAGTDTQYF
TGTGCCAGCAGCTCCATAGGGGCAGGCACAGATACGCAGTATTTT
>TRBV28|TRBD2|TRBJ2-1|.
CARPFWREKGPSYNEQFF
TGTGCCAGACCCTTTTGGCGGGAGAAGGGTCCCTCCTACAATGAGCAGTTCTTC
>TRBV6-2/TRBV6-3|TRBD2|TRBJ2-7|.
CASSLGDSGIYEQYF
TGTGCCAGCAGCCTCGGTGATAGCGGGATCTACGAGCAGTACTTC
>TRBV11-2|.|TRBJ2-1|.
CASSFILYNEQFF
TGTGCCAGCAGCTTCATACTTTACAATGAGCAGTTCTTC
>TRBV4-3|TRBD2|TRBJ2-7|.
CASSHQAGGSYEQYF
TGCGCCAGCAGCCATCAAGCGGGAGGCTCCTACGAGCAGTACTTC
>TRBV12-3/TRBV12-4|.|TRBJ2-3|.
CASSWAFTDTQYF
TGTGCCAGCAGTTGGGCTTTCACAGATACGCAGTATTTT
>TRBV24-1|TRBD1|TRBJ2-7|.
CATSEGTGAYEQYF
TGTGCCACCAGTGAAGGGACAGGGGCCTACGAGCAGTACTTC
>TRBV4-2|TRBD2|TRBJ2-7|.
CASSQRLAGGDNEQYF
TGTGCCAGCAGCCAGCGACTAGCGGGAGGCGATAACGAGCAGTACTTC
>TRBV12-3/TRBV12-4|.|TRBJ2-1|few
CASSQGALSSYNEQFF
TGTGCCAGCAGCCAAGGAGCGCTCAGCTCCTACAATGAGCAGTTCTTC
>TRBV6-5|TRBD1|TRBJ2-7|.
CASSLLGDRGPHEQYF
TGTGCCAGCAGTTTACTCGGGGACAGGGGGCCTCACGAGCAGTACTTC
>TRBV6-2/TRBV6-3|TRBD1|TRBJ1-5|.
CASSRQGVGNQPQHF
TGTGCCAGCAGCCGCCAGGGGGTCGGCAATCAGCCCCAGCATTTT
>TRBV5-1|.|TRBJ1-1|few
CATSRMGGTEAFF
TGCGCCACCTCCCGAATGGGTGGGACTGAAGCTTTCTTT
>TRBV20-1|.|TRBJ2-5|.
CSARGPQDGETQYF
TGCAGTGCTAGGGGACCGCAGGACGGGGAGACCCAGTACTTC
>TRBV12-3/TRBV12-4|.|TRBJ1-1|.
CASRGGQTIMAFF
TGTGCCAGCAGGGGAGGACAGACCATCATGGCTTTCTTT
>TRBV5-1|TRBD1|TRBJ1-5|.
CASSEGQPLGPQHF
TGCGCCAGCAGCGAGGGACAGCCGCTAGGGCCCCAGCATTTT
>TRBV29-1|.|TRBJ2-5|.
CSVDRGTETQYF
TGCAGCGTTGATCGGGGAACAGAGACCCAGTACTTC
>TRBV15|.|TRBJ1-4|.
CATAQGAEKLFF
TGTGCCACCGCACAGGGTGCGGAAAAACTGTTTTTT
>TRBV10-3|.|TRBJ2-3|.
CAISSGTDTQYF
TGTGCCATCAGTAGCGGCACAGATACGCAGTATTTT
>TRBV20-1|.|TRBJ2-1|.
CSARELSGYNEQFF
TGCAGTGCTAGGGAACTCTCAGGCTACAATGAGCAGTTCTTC
>TRBV29-1|.|TRBJ2-7|.
CSVEIPSSAYSYEQYF
TGCAGCGTTGAAATACCCTCGTCGGCCTATTCCTACGAGCAGTACTTC
>TRBV9|TRBD2|TRBJ2-2|.
CASSHGGGLATGELFF
TGTGCCAGCAGCCACGGGGGGGGACTAGCTACCGGGGAGCTGTTTTTT
>TRBV19|TRBD2|TRBJ2-2|.
CASRIGLADTGELFF
TGTGCCAGTAGAATTGGACTAGCCGACACCGGGGAGCTGTTTTTT
>TRBV12-3/TRBV12-4|.|TRBJ1-1|many
CASRPRSNTEAFF
TGTGCCAGCAGACCCAGGTCGAACACTGAAGCTTTCTTT
>TRBV3-1|.|TRBJ1-2|many
CASSQATGNYGYTF
TGTGCCAGCAGCCAAGCCACGGGGAACTATGGCTACACCTTC
>TRBV20-1|.|TRBJ2-3|.
CSAEPRDTQYF
TGCAGTGCCGAACCCAGAGATACGCAGTATTTT
>TRBV7-2|.|TRBJ2-5|few
CASSLGIRDRETQYF
TGTGCCAGCAGCTTAGGGATCCGGGACCGAGAGACCCAGTACTTC
>TRBV27|TRBD2|TRBJ2-1|few
CASSPLGSGTVNEQFF
TGTGCCAGCAGTCCGCTTGGTAGCGGGACCGTAAATGAGCAGTTCTTC